This T cell receptor (beta chain) originates from a study of PD-L1 blockade in urothelial cancer. Looking at the study overall: Patients initiated atezolizumab around 2014 at 1,200 mg intravenously every 3 weeks. Each blood sample yielded a median of around 150,000 T cells.

Synthetic spike-ins, TCR analog templates, were added into each PCR. Sequencing used immunoSEQ multiplex PCR; TCRdb keeps in-frame clones, though not all of them. Of 35,000 to 50,000 clones in the sample, around four fifths were seen once. As for this clone: Its antigen remains unidentified.

Specified time point: peripheral blood 6 weeks after treatment start. Study-wide results and caveats: A below-median TCR clonality in blood before treatment predicted better survival.

This CDR3 is 15 amino acids long. Germline V gene data show CDR1 as SNHLY and CDR2 as FYNNEI. V lost 7 bases and J lost 10, with 20 bases in between. The chain uses TRBV2 and TRBJ1-6, with unresolved D. The receptor was isolated from a man in his 60s with urothelial cancer. The specimen was PBMCs, collected around atezolizumab (anti-PD-L1) treatment. The DNA of the CDR3 is TGTGCCAGCATGAGGACTAGGTCTATATGGTCACCCCTCCACTTT. Its protein is CASMRTRSIWSPLHF.